Each of the 5 T cell receptor beta chains below was sequenced from the same sample in a study of brain T cells in children with intractable seizures. Assay used: immunoSEQ multiplex PCR; TCRdb lists only in-frame clones, some missing. Among 80,000 or so clones listed, under 95% were seen once. This material consisted of peripheral blood, taken at surgery. Receptor source: a girl aged 2-10 years with Rasmussen encephalitis and intractable seizures.

V and J are TRBV2 and TRBJ2-7; 12 positions match TRBD2. With V trimmed by 3 bases and J by 2 bases, 8 bases remained unmatched. The CDR3 length is 17 residues. CDR1 and CDR2 (germline): SNHLY, FYNNEI. The CDR3 DNA is TGTGCCAGCAGTGATTTGACTAGCGGGAGCCTTACCTACGAGCAGTACTTC. It is translated as CASSDLTSGSLTYEQYF. The variable domain in full, with the rest retrieved from reference TRBV2 and TRBJ2-7, is EPEVTQTPSHQVTQMGQEVILRCVPISNHLYFYWYRQILGQKVEFLVSFYNNEISEKSEIFDDQFSVERPDGSNFTLKIRSTKLEDSAMYFCASSDLTSGSLTYEQYFGPGTRLTVT.

For the CDR3, the DNA is TGTGCCAGCAGGCAACGTAATGAAAAACTGTTTTTT. It yields the protein CASRQRNEKLFF. The V gene is TRBV28, the J gene TRBJ1-4; D unclear. The CDR3 runs to 12 residues. The germline gives CDR1 MDHEN, CDR2 SYDVKM. Trimming removed 6 bases from V and 4 bases from J, with 6 bases in between.

About this clone: Additional DNA sequences in this sample encode the identical CDR3. The chain combines TRBV4-1 with TRBJ2-7; no firm D call. Germline-derived CDR1 and CDR2 are MGHRA and YSYEKL. V lost 0 bases and J lost 3, with 3 bases in between. The CDR3 runs 12 residues. The DNA of the CDR3 is TGCGCCAGCAGCCAAGACGGCTACGAGCAGTACTTC. Its translation is CASSQDGYEQYF.

V usage is TRBV7-2 and J usage is TRBJ2-3; D is undetermined. CDR1 and CDR2 (germline): SGHTA, FQGNSA. V lost 5 bases and J lost 2, with 11 bases in between. The CDR3 is 14 amino acids. The CDR3 sequence is CASSPLRNTDTQYF. In DNA form, the CDR3 reads TGTGCCAGCAGCCCTCTCCGGAACACAGATACGCAGTATTTT. Full variable domain (missing parts from reference TRBV7-2 and TRBJ2-3): GAGVSQSPSNKVTEKGKDVELRCDPISGHTALYWYRQSLGQGLEFLIYFQGNSAPDKSGLPSDRFSAERTGGSVSTLTIQRTQQEDSAVYLCASSPLRNTDTQYFGPGTRLTVL.

The V call is TRBV6-5, the J call TRBJ2-2; no clear D gene. V was shortened by 9 bases and J by 2 bases, with 13 bases between the two germline ends. The germline gives CDR1 MNHEY, CDR2 SVGAGI. CDR3 size: 14 residues. CDR3 DNA: TGTGCCAGTGAGAGAAACAGAAACACCGGGGAGCTGTTTTTT. This sequence encodes CASERNRNTGELFF.